The 20 T cell receptor beta chains below come from one sample, sequenced in a study of CD8 T cells in Susac syndrome. RNA in amounts of roughly 0.5 to 1 ug was reverse transcribed with random hexamers. TCRdb fed the immunoSEQ multiplex PCR reads into MiXCR, producing one record per CDR3 protein. The sample shows approximately 200,000 distinct CDR3 sequences, about 94% of them seen only once. Sequencing was done on a sample of CD8+ T cells from PBMCs. The receptors derive from a human donor with multiple sclerosis.

CDR3 nucleotide sequence: TGTGCCTGGAGGACAGGGGAAATAGGAGCTTTCTTT. Translating it yields CAWRTGEIGAFF. The gene calls are TRBV30 and TRBJ1-1; 8 bases line up with TRBD1. Trimming removed 3 bases from V and 10 bases from J; junction bases left unmatched: 7. This CDR3 has 12 amino acids. Germline lookup yields CDR1 GTSNPN and CDR2 SVGIG (reference sequence). The variable domain in full, completed from reference TRBV30 and TRBJ1-1, reads SQTIHQWPATLVQPVGSPLSLECTVEGTSNPNLYWYRQAAGRGLQLLFYSVGIGQISSEVPQNLSASRPQDRQFILSSKKLLLSDSGFYLCAWRTGEIGAFFGQGTRLTVV.

This chain joins TRBV20-1 and TRBJ2-3, with 10 bases fitting TRBD2. V was pared by 0 bases and J by 7 bases, with 10 bases of the junction left unmatched. Germline V gene sequence: CDR1 DFQATT, CDR2 SNEGSKA (reference sequence). This CDR3 comprises 16 residues. The CDR3 nucleotides are TGCAGTGCTAGAGATCTCTCCAGCGGGAGGGCGAATACGCAGTATTTT. It translates to CSARDLSSGRANTQYF.

This chain connects TRBV19 to TRBJ2-1; D unresolved. CDR1 LNHDA and CDR2 SQIVND come from the germline V gene (reference sequence). V was pared by 6 bases and J by 8 bases, with 11 bases between. This CDR3 spans 12 amino acids. DNA of the CDR3: TGTGCCAGTAGCCGAAAGGTCGATGAGCAGTTCTTC. This gives the protein CASSRKVDEQFF.

This clonotype came up a few times. The chain carries TRBV3-1 and TRBJ1-1, with D unresolved. The CDR3 contains 13 residues. Between the trimmed V and J ends, which lost 0 bases and 8 bases, there was a span of 10 bases. Germline V gives CDR1 LGHDT, CDR2 YNNKEL (reference sequence). The CDR3 reads CASSQDRAREAFF. The CDR3 nucleotides are TGTGCCAGCAGCCAAGATAGGGCCCGGGAAGCTTTCTTT.

Note on this clonotype: The junction differs from germline at one of its ends, possibly a read error. The V and J genes are TRBV7-7 and TRBJ2-1; 9 nucleotides agree with TRBD1. The CDR3 loop spans 14 amino acids. The V gene's germline CDR1 is SSHAT and CDR2 FNYEAQ (reference sequence). The CDR3: CASSLGQGTNEQFF. In DNA form, the CDR3 reads TGTGCTAGCAGCTTGGGACAGGGTACGAATGAGCAGTTCTTC.

The V and J genes are TRBV11-2 and TRBJ2-7, with D possibly being TRBD2 (6 bases). This CDR3 comprises 15 residues. V was shortened by 3 bases and J by 6 bases, with 18 bases between the two germline ends. Germline V gives CDR1 SGHAT, CDR2 FQNNGV. CDR3 amino acids: CASSFYWGEGGEQYF. The CDR3 nucleotides are TGTGCCAGCAGCTTTTATTGGGGGGAAGGAGGCGAGCAGTACTTC.

This chain connects TRBV6-2 or TRBV6-3 to TRBJ2-7; 8 bases line up with TRBD2. CDR1 and CDR2 (germline): MNHEY, SVGEGT. The ends lost 6 bases at V and 7 bases at J; junction bases unmatched: 8. This CDR3 contains 13 residues. CDR3 in DNA: TGTGCCAGCAGCGGGACTAGGACGGGGGAGCAGTACTTC. Its translation is CASSGTRTGEQYF.

The gene calls are TRBV2 and TRBJ2-1; D remains unclear. The germline V gene encodes CDR1 SNHLY and CDR2 FYNNEI. The CDR3 contains 14 residues. V was shortened by 7 bases and J by 8 bases, with 18 bases between the two germline ends. In DNA, the CDR3 is TGTGCCAGCAATCCGCCCGACAACGGGTATGAGCAGTTCTTC. This gives the protein CASNPPDNGYEQFF. Supplemented by reference TRBV2 and TRBJ2-1, the full variable domain reads EPEVTQTPSHQVTQMGQEVILRCVPISNHLYFYWYRQILGQKVEFLVSFYNNEISEKSEIFDDQFSVERPDGSNFTLKIRSTKLEDSAMYFCASNPPDNGYEQFFGPGTRLTVL.

The chain couples TRBV4-1 to TRBJ1-1, with D possibly TRBD1 on 5 matching bases. V lost 0 bases, J lost 0 bases, and 8 bases lay in between. Germline CDR1 MGHRA, CDR2 YSYEKL. CDR3 length: 15 residues. Here the CDR3 reads CASSQEGVLNTEAFF. CDR3 DNA: TGCGCCAGCAGCCAAGAAGGGGTATTGAACACTGAAGCTTTCTTT.

In its sample, this clonotype was seen once. This chain joins TRBV7-9 and TRBJ1-4, with unresolved D. Per germline, CDR1 SEHNR and CDR2 FQNEAQ (reference sequence). The CDR3 totals 16 residues. V dropped 0 bases and J dropped 1 base, with 9 bases sitting between them. For the CDR3, the DNA is TGTGCCAGCAGCTTAGCGTTAGGAGGAACTAATGAAAAACTGTTTTTT. This codes for CASSLALGGTNEKLFF.

The chain carries TRBV12-3 or TRBV12-4 and TRBJ1-2; TRBD1 is a possible D gene (6 bases). V dropped 6 bases and J dropped 4 bases, with 12 bases sitting between them. This CDR3 contains 13 residues. The CDR3 protein is CASRGGRGYGYTF. CDR3 nucleotides: TGTGCCAGCAGAGGGGGGCGCGGCTATGGCTACACCTTC.

The chain is built from TRBV7-9 and TRBJ2-7; 8 bases are a match to TRBD1. Losses at the gene ends were 2 bases for V and 5 bases for J; bases not matched to a gene: 8. The CDR3 totals 15 residues. The germline gives CDR1 SEHNR, CDR2 FQNEAQ (reference sequence). The DNA for the CDR3 is TGTGCCAGCAGCTTAAATCCCGCAGGGGGCCACGAGCAGTACTTC. It translates to CASSLNPAGGHEQYF.

V and J are TRBV7-9 and TRBJ2-1; 9 bases line up with TRBD1. V shed 5 bases, J shed 7 bases, and the junction held 3 bases outside the gene matches. The length of the CDR3 is 13 residues. The germline gives CDR1 SEHNR, CDR2 FQNEAQ (reference sequence). The CDR3 here is CASSQTGGNEQFF. The CDR3 coding sequence is TGTGCCAGCAGCCAGACAGGGGGGAATGAGCAGTTCTTC.

The chain is built from TRBV3-1 and TRBJ1-5, with D possibly TRBD1 on 6 matching bases. The CDR3 has 13 residues. V was trimmed by 4 bases and J by 9 bases, leaving 13 bases between them. Per the germline V gene, CDR1 is LGHDT and CDR2 is YNNKEL (reference sequence). The CDR3 region has the DNA TGTGCCAGCAGCCCCGCGGGGGGGGCGCCCCAGCATTTT. This gives the protein CASSPAGGAPQHF.

The V call is TRBV5-6, the J call TRBJ2-4; D gene uncertain. The length of the CDR3 is 14 residues. V was trimmed by 7 bases and J by 2 bases, leaving 13 bases between them. The germline V gene has CDR1 SGHDT and CDR2 YYEEEE. CDR3 nucleotides: TGTGCCAGCCAGACTGGGGTATCCAAAAACATTCAGTACTTC. This codes for CASQTGVSKNIQYF.

V usage is TRBV7-8 and J usage is TRBJ2-5; 10 positions match TRBD2. Germline V CDR1 and CDR2: SGHVS, FQNEAQ. The CDR3 has 14 amino acids. V shed 5 bases, J shed 3 bases, and the junction held 3 bases outside the gene matches. The chain's CDR3 is CASSLSGGKETQYF. The DNA for the CDR3 is TGTGCCAGCAGCCTTAGCGGGGGGAAAGAGACCCAGTACTTC.

The V and J genes are TRBV5-4 and TRBJ1-2; a weak D match, TRBD1 (6 bases). Per the germline V gene, CDR1 is SGHNT and CDR2 is YYREEE (reference sequence). V was pared by 3 bases and J by 5 bases, with 8 bases between. The length of the CDR3 is 12 residues. CDR3 protein: CASSSDRYGYTF. The CDR3 DNA follows: TGTGCCAGCAGCTCGGACAGATATGGCTACACCTTC. The full variable domain, rest sourced from reference TRBV5-4 and TRBJ1-2, is ETGVTQSPTHLIKTRGQQVTLRCSSQSGHNTVSWYQQALGQGPQFIFQYYREEENGRGNFPPRFSGLQFPNYSSELNVNALELDDSALYLCASSSDRYGYTFGSGTRLTVV.

This clonotype was seen only a few times. The CDR3 sequence is CASSPAMNTEAFF. In DNA form, the CDR3 reads TGTGCCAGCAGCCCTGCAATGAACACTGAAGCTTTCTTT. This chain connects TRBV7-8 to TRBJ1-1; D is ambiguous. Trimming shortened V by 5 bases and J by 0 bases, and 7 bases separated the two germline ends. This CDR3 contains 13 residues. Germline-derived CDR1 and CDR2 are SGHVS and FQNEAQ.

This sequence joins TRBV2 and TRBJ2-1, with 8 positions matching TRBD2. CDR3 size: 14 residues. V dropped 10 bases and J dropped 1; count of bases not matched to a gene: 6. Looked up from germline, CDR1 is SNHLY and CDR2 is FYNNEI. CDR3 in DNA: TGTGCCATCCCCTTAGCGGGATCCTACAATGAGCAGTTCTTC. Its protein product is CAIPLAGSYNEQFF.

The chain recombines TRBV13 with TRBJ1-2; 8 bases are shared with TRBD1. This CDR3 contains 13 residues. Germline V lookup: CDR1 PRHDT, CDR2 FYEKMQ (reference sequence). Trimming removed 7 bases from V and 5 bases from J; junction bases left unmatched: 6. The DNA of the CDR3 is TGTGCCAGCACAAACAGGGGGGCGTATGGCTACACCTTC. Its translation: CASTNRGAYGYTF.